This TCR beta chain was captured by sequencing in a study of blood T cells in healthy people across ages (dated by TCRdb to about 2015). Notes on the research overall: In model experiments, template switching captured roughly one uniquely barcoded TCR beta cDNA molecule for every two T cells. To avoid experimental bias, donors of different ages were spread randomly across the sequencing lanes. The study analyzed two additional independent replicas of 1 million unique cDNA reads from the same blood draw for two donors, one aged 18 to 29 and one aged 80 or older. Donors were grouped into four age groups: young (average roughly 16 years), middle-aged (less than 40), aged (62) and long-lived (just over 80). Using deep sequencing normalized with unique cDNA molecular identifiers, the study measured how TCR beta repertoire diversity changes with age.

General findings and caveats noted by the study authors: Estimates of total diversity from one million sequenced T cells were regarded as lower bounds and underestimates. Since profiling was done on bulk unsorted PBMCs, naive and antigen-experienced compartments could not be conclusively compared. Donor CMV infection status was unknown, potentially confounding age-related changes in expanded clonotypes. Compared with the aged group, the long-lived group had more naive CD4+ T cells, fewer expanded clones and increased TCR diversity, suggesting age selection. Observed TCR beta diversity per million T cells fell roughly linearly with age, and a significant reduction was already apparent by age roughly 40. A strong correlation was found between observed TCR beta diversity and the percentage of naive T cells measured by flow cytometry.

The roughly 39 donors, aged roughly 6 to 95 years, were systemically healthy Caucasian individuals from Russia. Approximately 9.7 milliliters of peripheral blood were drawn from each donor into EDTA-treated Vacutainer tubes. Ficoll-Paque density-gradient centrifugation was used to isolate PBMCs, with at least 7 million obtained per sample. Trizol reagent was used to extract total RNA from PBMCs, with at least 6 micrograms per sample. For every donor, an aliquot of PBMCs went through flow cytometry to measure the percentages of naive CD45RAhigh/CD27high T cells. Concerning this clonotype itself: Its antigen specificity is not known. Per-nucleotide qualities are absent, and no much larger clonotype sits a single base away.

Libraries were prepared through 5' RACE. This sample was sequenced with an Illumina HiSeq 2500. A second PCR of roughly 7 to 12 cycles was run with a J-beta primer mix and a sample-barcoded 5' primer. A template-switch 5' adaptor carrying 12 random nucleotides introduced a unique molecular identifier onto each TCR beta cDNA molecule. At least 3 million CDR3-containing paired-end reads were obtained from each sample. First-strand cDNA was synthesized from all RNA with the Mint cDNA synthesis kit, primed by a TRBC-specific oligonucleotide. All cDNA was treated with uracil-DNA glycosylase and then went through a first 18-cycle PCR with the universal primers M1SS and BC2_uni_R. The original pipeline was this. Each sample was normalized by randomly selecting 1 million high-quality reads, each carrying a distinct molecular identifier. Instead of being binned into consensus sequences, reads that shared molecular identifiers were thrown out. MiTCR, set to a Q25 quality threshold and the strictest error-elimination algorithm, was used for CDR3 identification, clonotype clustering and error correction. A nonparametric unseen species model with Euler transformation was used to estimate lower-bound total TCR beta diversity. TCRdb ran its own pipeline on the public reads, namely fastp trimming at Q25 and MiXCR clone calling, and kept in-frame beta chains. CDR3 protein duplicates are merged, each entry listing the most common genes and DNA. The V and J calls and clone size come from TCRdb's table, not from the authors' own analysis. This sample comprises 650,000 to 1,000,000 distinct CDR3 sequences, roughly 34% of them detected only once. The top ten hold 13% of the sample.

The CDR3 holds 15 amino acids from the cysteine to the phenylalanine. Left in the record is the CDR3 DNA by itself, 45 bases read in frame from the first base. From a lookup of the germline V gene, CDR1 and CDR2 are SGHRS and YFSETQ. V loses 4 bases, J loses 5 bases, and the germline ends lie 17 bases apart. The chain employs TRBV5-1 and TRBJ2-3; TRBD2 is a possible D gene, resting on 6 matching bases. The receptor was isolated from a man aged 18 to 35 in good health. The specimen sequenced was blood. In nucleotide form, the sequence is TGCGCCAGCAGCCTGGACGGGACTCGACAAGATACGCAGTATTTT. This gives the protein CASSLDGTRQDTQYF. Here the CDR3 is joined to the reference TRBV5-1 and TRBJ2-3 genes, and the full variable domain is: KAGVTQTPRYLIKTRGQQVTLSCSPISGHRSVSWYQQTPGQGLQFLFEYFSETQRNKGNFPGRFSGRQFSNSRSEMNVSTLELGDSALYLCASSLDGTRQDTQYFGPGTRLTVL.